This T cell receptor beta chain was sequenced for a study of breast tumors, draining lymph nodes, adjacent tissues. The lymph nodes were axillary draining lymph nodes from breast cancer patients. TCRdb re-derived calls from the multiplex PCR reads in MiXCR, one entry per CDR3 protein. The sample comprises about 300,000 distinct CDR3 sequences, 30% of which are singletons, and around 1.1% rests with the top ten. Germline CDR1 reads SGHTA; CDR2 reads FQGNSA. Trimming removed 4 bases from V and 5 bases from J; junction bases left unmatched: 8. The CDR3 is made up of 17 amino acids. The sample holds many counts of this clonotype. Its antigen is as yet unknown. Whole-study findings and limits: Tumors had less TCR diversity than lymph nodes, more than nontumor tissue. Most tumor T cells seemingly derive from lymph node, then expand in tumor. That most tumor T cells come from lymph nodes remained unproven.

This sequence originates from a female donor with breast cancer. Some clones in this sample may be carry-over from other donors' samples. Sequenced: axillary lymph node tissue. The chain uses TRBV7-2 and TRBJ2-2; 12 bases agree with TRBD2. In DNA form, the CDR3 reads TGTGCCAGCAGCTCCACTCGACTAGCGGGAGAAACCGGGGAGCTGTTTTTT. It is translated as CASSSTRLAGETGELFF. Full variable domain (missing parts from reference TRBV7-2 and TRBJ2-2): GAGVSQSPSNKVTEKGKDVELRCDPISGHTALYWYRQSLGQGLEFLIYFQGNSAPDKSGLPSDRFSAERTGGSVSTLTIQRTQQEDSAVYLCASSSTRLAGETGELFFGEGSRLTVL.